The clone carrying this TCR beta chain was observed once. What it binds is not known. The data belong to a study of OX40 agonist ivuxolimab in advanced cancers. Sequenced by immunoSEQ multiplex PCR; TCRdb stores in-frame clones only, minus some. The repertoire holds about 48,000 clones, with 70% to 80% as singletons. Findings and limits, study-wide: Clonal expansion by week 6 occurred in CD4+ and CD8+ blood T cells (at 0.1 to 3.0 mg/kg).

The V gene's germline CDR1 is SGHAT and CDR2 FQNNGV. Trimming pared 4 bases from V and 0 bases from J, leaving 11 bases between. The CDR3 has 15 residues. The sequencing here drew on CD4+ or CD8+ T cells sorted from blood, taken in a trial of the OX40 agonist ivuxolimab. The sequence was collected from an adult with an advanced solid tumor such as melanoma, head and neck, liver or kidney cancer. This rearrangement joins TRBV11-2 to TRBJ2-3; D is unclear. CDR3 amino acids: CASSSDPSSTDTQYF. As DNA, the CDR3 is TGTGCCAGCAGCTCGGATCCTTCTAGCACAGATACGCAGTATTTT.